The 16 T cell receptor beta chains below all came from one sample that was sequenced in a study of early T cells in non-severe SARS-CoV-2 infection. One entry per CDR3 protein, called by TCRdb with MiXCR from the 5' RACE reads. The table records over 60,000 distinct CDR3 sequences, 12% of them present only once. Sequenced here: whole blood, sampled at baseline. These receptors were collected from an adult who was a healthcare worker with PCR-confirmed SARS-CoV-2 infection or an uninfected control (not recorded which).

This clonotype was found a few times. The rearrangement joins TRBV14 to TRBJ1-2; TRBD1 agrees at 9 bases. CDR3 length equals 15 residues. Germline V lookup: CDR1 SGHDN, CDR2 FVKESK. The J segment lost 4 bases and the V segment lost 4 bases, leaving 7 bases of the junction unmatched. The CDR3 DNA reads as TGTGCCAGCAGCCCCCTTGGGACAGGGAGCTATGGCTACACCTTC. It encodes CASSPLGTGSYGYTF.

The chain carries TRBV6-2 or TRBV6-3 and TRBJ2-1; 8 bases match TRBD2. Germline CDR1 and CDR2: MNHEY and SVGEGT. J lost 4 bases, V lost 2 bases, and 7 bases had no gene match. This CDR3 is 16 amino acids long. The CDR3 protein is CASSYPSLAVYNEQFF. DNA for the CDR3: TGTGCCAGCAGTTACCCGTCACTAGCGGTATACAATGAGCAGTTCTTC.

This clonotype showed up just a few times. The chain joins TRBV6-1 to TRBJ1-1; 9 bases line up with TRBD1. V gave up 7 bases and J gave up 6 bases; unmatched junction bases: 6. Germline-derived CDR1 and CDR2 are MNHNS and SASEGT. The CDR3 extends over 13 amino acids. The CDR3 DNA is TGTGCCAGCAAACGGGACAGGGTGGCTGAAGCTTTCTTT. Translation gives CASKRDRVAEAFF.

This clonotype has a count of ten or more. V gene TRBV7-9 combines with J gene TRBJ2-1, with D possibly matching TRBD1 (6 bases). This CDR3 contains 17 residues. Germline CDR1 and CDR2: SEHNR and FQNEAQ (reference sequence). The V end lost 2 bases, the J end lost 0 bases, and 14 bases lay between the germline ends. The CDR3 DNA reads TGTGCCAGCAGCTTAAACCCAGGGGTCCCCTCCTACAATGAGCAGTTCTTC. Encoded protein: CASSLNPGVPSYNEQFF.

CDR3 sequence (DNA): TGCGCCAGCAGCCAAAGGGAACGCACTGAAGCTTTCTTT. Translation: CASSQRERTEAFF. This chain connects TRBV4-1 to TRBJ1-1; no definite D call. Looked up from germline, CDR1 is MGHRA and CDR2 is YSYEKL. The CDR3 totals 13 residues. Between the trimmed V and J ends, which lost 2 bases and 4 bases, there was a span of 8 bases.

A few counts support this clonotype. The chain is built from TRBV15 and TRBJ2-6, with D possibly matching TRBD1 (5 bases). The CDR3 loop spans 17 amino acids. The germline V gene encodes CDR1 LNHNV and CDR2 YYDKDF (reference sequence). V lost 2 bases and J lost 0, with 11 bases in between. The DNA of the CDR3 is TGTGCCACCAGCAGACAGACAGCTTCCTCTGGGGCCAACGTCCTGACTTTC. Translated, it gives CATSRQTASSGANVLTF.

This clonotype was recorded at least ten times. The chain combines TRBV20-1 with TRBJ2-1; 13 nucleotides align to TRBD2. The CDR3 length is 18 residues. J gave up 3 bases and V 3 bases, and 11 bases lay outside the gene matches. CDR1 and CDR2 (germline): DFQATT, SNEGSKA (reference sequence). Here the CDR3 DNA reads TGCAGTGCTAGGCCCACTAGCGGGGGGGCCCATATCTACAATGAGCAGTTCTTC. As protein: CSARPTSGGAHIYNEQFF.

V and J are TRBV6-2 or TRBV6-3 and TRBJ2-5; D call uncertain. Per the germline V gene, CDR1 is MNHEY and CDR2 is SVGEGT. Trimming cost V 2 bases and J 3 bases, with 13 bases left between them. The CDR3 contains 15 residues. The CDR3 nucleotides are TGTGCCAGCAGTTACGGGCTAGGACCAAAAGAGACCCAGTACTTC. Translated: CASSYGLGPKETQYF.

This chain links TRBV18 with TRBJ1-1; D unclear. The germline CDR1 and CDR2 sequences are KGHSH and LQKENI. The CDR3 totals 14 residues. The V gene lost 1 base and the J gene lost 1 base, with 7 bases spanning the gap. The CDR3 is CASSPLGRNTEAFF. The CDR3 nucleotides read TGTGCCAGCTCACCACTTGGCAGGAACACTGAAGCTTTCTTT.

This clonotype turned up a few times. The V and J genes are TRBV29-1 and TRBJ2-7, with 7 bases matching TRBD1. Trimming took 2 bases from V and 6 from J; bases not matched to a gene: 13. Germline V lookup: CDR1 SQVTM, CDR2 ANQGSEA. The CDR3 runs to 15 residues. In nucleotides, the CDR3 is TGCAGCGTTGAACTGACAGGGAGCCCACTCGGCGAGCAGTACTTC. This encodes CSVELTGSPLGEQYF.

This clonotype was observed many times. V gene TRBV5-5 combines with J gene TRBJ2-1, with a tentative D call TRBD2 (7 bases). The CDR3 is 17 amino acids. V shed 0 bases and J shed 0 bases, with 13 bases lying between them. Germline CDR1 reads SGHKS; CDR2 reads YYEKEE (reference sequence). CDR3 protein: CASSLAAGASSYNEQFF. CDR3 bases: TGTGCCAGCAGCTTGGCCGCGGGGGCTAGCTCCTACAATGAGCAGTTCTTC.

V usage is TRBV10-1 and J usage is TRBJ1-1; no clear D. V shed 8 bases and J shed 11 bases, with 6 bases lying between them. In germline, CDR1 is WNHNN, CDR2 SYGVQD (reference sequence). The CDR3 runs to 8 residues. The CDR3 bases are TGCGCCAGCGGCAGGGCTTTCTTT. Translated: CASGRAFF.

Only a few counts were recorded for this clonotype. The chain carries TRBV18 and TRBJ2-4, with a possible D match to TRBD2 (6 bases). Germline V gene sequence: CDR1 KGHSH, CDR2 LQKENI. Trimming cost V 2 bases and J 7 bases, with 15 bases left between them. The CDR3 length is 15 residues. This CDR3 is CASSPGPEGRNIQYF. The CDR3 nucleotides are TGTGCCAGCTCACCAGGGCCAGAGGGGAGGAACATTCAGTACTTC.

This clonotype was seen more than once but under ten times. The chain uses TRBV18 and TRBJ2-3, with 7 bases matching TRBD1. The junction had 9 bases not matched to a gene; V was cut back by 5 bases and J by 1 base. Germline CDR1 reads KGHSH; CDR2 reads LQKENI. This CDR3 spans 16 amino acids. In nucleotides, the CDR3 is TGTGCCAGCTCAGCCGCCACAGGGGTTCGCACAGATACGCAGTATTTT. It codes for CASSAATGVRTDTQYF.

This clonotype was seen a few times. CDR3 amino acids: CASSEAPGQGAIKTQYF. The CDR3 region has the DNA TGTGCCAGCAGTGAAGCACCGGGACAGGGGGCGATAAAGACCCAGTACTTC. The chain employs TRBV2 and TRBJ2-5; 12 bases map to TRBD1. Germline CDR1 and CDR2: SNHLY and FYNNEI. Germline trimming cut 0 bases from V and 6 bases from J; bases unmatched to any gene: 8. CDR3 length equals 17 residues.

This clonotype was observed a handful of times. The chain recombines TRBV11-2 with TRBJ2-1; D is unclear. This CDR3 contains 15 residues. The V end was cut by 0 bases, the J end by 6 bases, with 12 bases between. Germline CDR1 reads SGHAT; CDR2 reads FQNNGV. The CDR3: CASSLEVKRSNEQFF. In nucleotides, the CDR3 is TGTGCCAGCAGCTTAGAAGTGAAGCGTAGCAATGAGCAGTTCTTC. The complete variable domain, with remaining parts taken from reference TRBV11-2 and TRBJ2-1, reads EAGVAQSPRYKIIEKRQSVAFWCNPISGHATLYWYQQILGQGPKLLIQFQNNGVVDDSQLPKDRFSAERLKGVDSTLKIQPAKLEDSAVYLCASSLEVKRSNEQFFGPGTRLTVL.